A single sample is the source of the 27 T cell receptor beta chains below, sequenced in a study of early T cells in non-severe SARS-CoV-2 infection. TCRdb reprocessed the 5' RACE reads with MiXCR, giving one entry per CDR3 protein. Of 95,000 to 100,000 distinct CDR3 sequences listed, about 13% are singletons. Sequenced material: whole blood. The receptor source for this set is an adult who was a healthcare worker with PCR-confirmed SARS-CoV-2 infection or an uninfected control (not recorded which).

This clonotype was seen ten or more times. V is TRBV7-9 and J is TRBJ1-5, with D maybe TRBD1 (5 bases). In germline, CDR1 is SEHNR, CDR2 FQNEAQ (reference sequence). The CDR3 runs to 16 residues. Trimming cost V 5 bases and J 4 bases, with 18 bases left between them. The CDR3 protein is CASSPGTGDLNQPQHF. The CDR3 DNA is TGTGCCAGCAGCCCCGGTACAGGCGACCTAAATCAGCCCCAGCATTTT.

In this sample, this clonotype turned up a few times. The chain has TRBV19 and TRBJ2-1, with unresolved D. This CDR3 spans 15 amino acids. Germline V gene data show CDR1 as LNHDA and CDR2 as SQIVND (reference sequence). The ends were cut back, 3 bases at V and 2 bases at J, with 11 bases in the middle. The CDR3 coding sequence is TGTGCCAGTAGTATGGGTTCAGCCCCCTACAATGAGCAGTTCTTC. Protein product: CASSMGSAPYNEQFF.

This clonotype was counted many times. This chain links TRBV6-5 with TRBJ2-1, with TRBD2 matching over 15 bases. V lost 6 bases and J lost 9; bases outside the gene matches: 9. In germline, CDR1 is MNHEY, CDR2 SVGAGI. The CDR3 extends over 16 amino acids. The CDR3 loop is CASRSGLAGGGGEQFF. The CDR3 coding sequence is TGTGCCAGCAGATCGGGACTAGCGGGGGGTGGTGGTGAGCAGTTCTTC.

This clonotype has ten or more counts. The J gene is TRBJ2-7, the V gene TRBV28; 9 nucleotides align to TRBD1. V was pared by 4 bases and J by 0 bases, with 4 bases of the junction left unmatched. Germline V gene data show CDR1 as MDHEN and CDR2 as SYDVKM. The CDR3 sequence is 15 residues long. The CDR3 here is CASSWGTGRSYEQYF. The CDR3 nucleotides are TGTGCCAGCAGTTGGGGGACAGGGCGCTCCTACGAGCAGTACTTC.

This clonotype came up a few times. The CDR3 DNA reads as TGTGCCAGCAGTGCAACACAGGTGGGGGACACTGAAGCTTTCTTT. Translation: CASSATQVGDTEAFF. The J gene is TRBJ1-1, the V gene TRBV2; TRBD1 is a possible D gene (5 bases). The CDR3 runs 15 residues. Germline-derived CDR1 and CDR2 are SNHLY and FYNNEI. Trimming shortened V by 4 bases and J by 3 bases, and 15 bases separated the two germline ends.

V gene TRBV20-1 combines with J gene TRBJ2-7; D is undetermined. CDR1 and CDR2 (germline): DFQATT, SNEGSKA (reference sequence). The CDR3 totals 13 residues. V gave up 5 bases and J gave up 4 bases, with 15 bases separating them. DNA of the CDR3: TGCAGTGCTCAACCAAGATTGGGATACGAGCAGTACTTC. Protein sequence: CSAQPRLGYEQYF.

The CDR3 loop reads CASSKVVRNLGQYF. The CDR3 DNA follows: TGTGCCAGCAGCAAAGTCGTGAGGAACTTGGGGCAGTACTTC. V is TRBV21-1 and J is TRBJ2-7. TRBV21-1 is annotated as a pseudogene. This CDR3 region has 14 residues.

The chain is built from TRBV20-1 and TRBJ2-1, with D perhaps assigned TRBD1 or TRBD2 (5 bases each). Trimming shortened V by 6 bases and J by 5 bases, and 23 bases separated the two germline ends. Germline V gene sequence: CDR1 DFQATT, CDR2 SNEGSKA (reference sequence). CDR3 length equals 16 residues. CDR3 sequence: CSASFPSGTHHNEQFF. CDR3 coding DNA: TGCAGTGCCTCCTTCCCTTCCGGGACCCACCACAATGAGCAGTTCTTC.

This clonotype was counted many times. The J gene is TRBJ2-5, the V gene TRBV24-1; 8 nucleotides agree with TRBD1. V lost 3 bases to trimming and J lost 5 bases; unmatched junction nucleotides: 7. The germline gives CDR1 KGHDR, CDR2 SFDVKD. This CDR3 region has 15 residues. The CDR3, as DNA: TGTGCCACCAGTGATAGTCAGGGGGCCGCGGAGACCCAGTACTTC. This gives the protein CATSDSQGAAETQYF.

The chain links TRBV28 to TRBJ1-2; the D is unclear. CDR1 is MDHEN and CDR2 is SYDVKM in the germline V gene. V lost 2 bases and J 4 bases, leaving 8 bases between the germline ends. The CDR3 has 13 residues. This chain's CDR3 is CASSLVAGYGYTF. Written as DNA, the CDR3 is TGTGCCAGCAGTTTAGTGGCAGGCTATGGCTACACCTTC.

This clonotype was seen once. With a much larger clone just one base away, this may be a read error. This chain uses TRBV28 with TRBJ2-7; perhaps TRBD1 as D (8 bases). The length of the CDR3 is 17 residues. Germline lookup yields CDR1 MDHEN and CDR2 SYDVKM. Deletions cut 7 bases from V and 5 bases from J, with 27 bases between. DNA for the CDR3: TGTGCCAGCAACTTAAACCCTCAGGACAGGGCGGGGGACGAGCAGTACTTC. It yields the protein CASNLNPQDRAGDEQYF.

Many counts were recorded for this clonotype. One junction end does not reproduce the germline sequence, and a read error may be involved. V and J are TRBV28 and TRBJ1-2; D unresolved. The CDR3 consists of 10 residues. Germline V gives CDR1 MDHEN, CDR2 SYDVKM. This CDR3 reads CATQNYGYTF. CDR3 nucleotide sequence: TGCGCGACCCAAAACTATGGCTACACCTTC.

This chain links TRBV5-5 with TRBJ2-4; unclear D gene. This CDR3 spans 16 amino acids. Looked up from germline, CDR1 is SGHKS and CDR2 is YYEKEE (reference sequence). Deletions cut 4 bases from V and 6 bases from J, with 20 bases between. Written as DNA, the CDR3 is TGTGCCAGCAGCCTCCCTTACGGCCAAGACGGAAACATTCAGTACTTC. Translation gives CASSLPYGQDGNIQYF.

The genes are TRBV7-6 and TRBJ1-5; D unclear. The germline gives CDR1 SGHVS, CDR2 FNYEAQ. This CDR3 is 13 amino acids long. V shed 0 bases and J shed 5 bases, with 5 bases lying between them. This CDR3 is CASSLAPDQPQHF. The CDR3 bases are TGTGCCAGCAGCTTAGCGCCCGATCAGCCCCAGCATTTT.

This clonotype was seen more than once but under ten times. J is TRBJ2-2 and V is TRBV20-1; the match to TRBD2 covers 7 bases. From germline, CDR1 is DFQATT and CDR2 SNEGSKA (reference sequence). V shed 1 base, J shed 4 bases, and the junction held 9 bases outside the gene matches. The CDR3 is made up of 16 amino acids. CDR3 loop: CSARVGSGAGTGELFF. In nucleotides, the CDR3 is TGCAGTGCTAGAGTCGGCAGCGGGGCCGGCACCGGGGAGCTGTTTTTT.

This clonotype was counted a few times. The chain carries TRBV4-2 and TRBJ2-3, with D hard to call. The germline V and J ends were trimmed by 0 bases and 2 bases, with 6 bases remaining between them. The CDR3 runs 14 residues. Looked up from germline, CDR1 is LGHNA and CDR2 is YNFKEQ. This CDR3 is CASSQDPHTDTQYF. As DNA, the CDR3 is TGTGCCAGCAGCCAAGATCCCCACACAGATACGCAGTATTTT.

This clonotype was recorded a few times. The chain recombines TRBV11-1 with TRBJ1-2, with TRBD1 identical over 9 bases. In germline, CDR1 is SGHAT, CDR2 FQDESV (reference sequence). The CDR3 consists of 15 residues. With V trimmed by 4 bases and J by 4 bases, 7 bases remained unmatched. The chain's CDR3 is CASSSGQGVLYGYTF. Written as DNA, the CDR3 is TGTGCCAGCAGCTCGGGACAGGGCGTTCTCTATGGCTACACCTTC. The variable domain in full, completed from reference TRBV11-1 and TRBJ1-2, reads EAEVAQSPRYKITEKSQAVAFWCDPISGHATLYWYRQILGQGPELLVQFQDESVVDDSQLPKDRFSAERLKGVDSTLKIQPAELGDSAMYLCASSSGQGVLYGYTFGSGTRLTVV.

The chain uses TRBV5-1 and TRBJ2-1; 10 bases are a match to TRBD2. The CDR3 has 15 residues. V lost 2 bases, J lost 9 bases, and 8 bases stayed unmatched. The germline gives CDR1 SGHRS, CDR2 YFSETQ. In DNA form, the CDR3 reads TGCGCCAGCAGCTTTGTCCCTAGCGGGGGCCTTGAGCAGTTCTTC. The encoded protein is CASSFVPSGGLEQFF.

CDR3 in amino acids: CASRDSSGNSPLHF. The CDR3 DNA sequence: TGCGCCAGCCGGGACAGTTCGGGGAATTCACCCCTCCACTTT. V usage is TRBV4-3 and J usage is TRBJ1-6, with 7 bases that match TRBD1. This CDR3 spans 14 amino acids. Germline V CDR1 and CDR2: LGHNA, YSLEER. The trim removed 8 bases at V and 7 bases at J, leaving 8 bases unmatched.

This clonotype was picked up many times. The rearrangement uses TRBV20-1 and TRBJ1-6, with D tentatively TRBD1 (6 bases). The germline gives CDR1 DFQATT, CDR2 SNEGSKA (reference sequence). The CDR3 extends over 14 amino acids. V was cut by 7 bases and J by 10 bases, with 20 bases left in between. The CDR3: CSVPPQGMGSPLHF. The DNA for the CDR3 is TGCAGTGTCCCACCGCAGGGGATGGGATCACCCCTCCACTTT.

V gene TRBV10-1 combines with J gene TRBJ1-1; D gene unclear. The germline CDR1 and CDR2 sequences are WNHNN and SYGVQD (reference sequence). The CDR3 runs to 14 residues. Trimming pared 11 bases from V and 0 bases from J, leaving 16 bases between. CDR3 nucleotide sequence: TGCGCCCTTTCCACGGGTCTCATGAACACTGAAGCTTTCTTT. This sequence encodes CALSTGLMNTEAFF.

There are a few counts of this clonotype. The chain links TRBV2 to TRBJ2-3, with D unclear. CDR3 length equals 15 residues. V was cut by 4 bases and J by 0 bases, with 11 bases left in between. CDR1 and CDR2 from the germline V gene are SNHLY and FYNNEI. CDR3 bases: TGTGCCAGCAGTGTGGAACTACCTAGCACAGATACGCAGTATTTT. It codes for CASSVELPSTDTQYF.

This clonotype was recorded at least ten times. The gene calls are TRBV6-2 or TRBV6-3 and TRBJ1-1; tentatively, D is TRBD1 (5 bases). Germline CDR1 MNHEY, CDR2 SVGEGT. V was trimmed by 6 bases and J by 0 bases, leaving 8 bases between them. This CDR3 has 13 amino acids. CDR3: CASSQTVNTEAFF. As DNA, the CDR3 is TGTGCCAGCAGCCAGACAGTGAACACTGAAGCTTTCTTT.

The chain uses TRBV7-6 and TRBJ2-3; D remains ambiguous. From germline, CDR1 is SGHVS and CDR2 FNYEAQ. The CDR3 contains 12 residues. V lost 4 bases and J 6 bases, leaving 8 bases between the germline ends. As DNA, the CDR3 is TGTGCCAGCAGCTCTGACGGTGATACGCAGTATTTT. Translated: CASSSDGDTQYF.

This clonotype was counted many times. The V and J genes are TRBV28 and TRBJ1-1; D unclear. Between the trimmed V and J ends, which lost 2 bases and 8 bases, there was a span of 12 bases. The V gene's germline CDR1 is MDHEN and CDR2 SYDVKM. The CDR3 is 13 residues long. Here the CDR3 DNA reads TGTGCCAGCAGTTTAGGCCCGGAGTTGGAAGCTTTCTTT. It translates to CASSLGPELEAFF.

This clonotype was recorded at least ten times. The chain joins TRBV6-1 to TRBJ2-2; TRBD1 aligns across 9 bases. Germline loops: CDR1 MNHNS, CDR2 SASEGT. The J segment lost 5 bases and the V segment lost 7 bases, leaving 8 bases of the junction unmatched. CDR3 length: 15 residues. The CDR3 protein is CASKLDRGGTGELFF. The CDR3 DNA reads TGTGCCAGCAAGCTGGACAGGGGAGGTACCGGGGAGCTGTTTTTT.

This clonotype was observed at least ten times. V and J are TRBV7-2 and TRBJ2-7, with D perhaps TRBD1 (6 bases). Germline assignment: CDR1 SGHTA and CDR2 FQGNSA. The V end lost 5 bases, the J end lost 4 bases, and 12 bases lay between the germline ends. The CDR3 is made up of 13 amino acids. The CDR3, as DNA: TGTGCCAGCAGCACCGACAGGAATTACGAGCAGTACTTC. Amino acid sequence: CASSTDRNYEQYF.